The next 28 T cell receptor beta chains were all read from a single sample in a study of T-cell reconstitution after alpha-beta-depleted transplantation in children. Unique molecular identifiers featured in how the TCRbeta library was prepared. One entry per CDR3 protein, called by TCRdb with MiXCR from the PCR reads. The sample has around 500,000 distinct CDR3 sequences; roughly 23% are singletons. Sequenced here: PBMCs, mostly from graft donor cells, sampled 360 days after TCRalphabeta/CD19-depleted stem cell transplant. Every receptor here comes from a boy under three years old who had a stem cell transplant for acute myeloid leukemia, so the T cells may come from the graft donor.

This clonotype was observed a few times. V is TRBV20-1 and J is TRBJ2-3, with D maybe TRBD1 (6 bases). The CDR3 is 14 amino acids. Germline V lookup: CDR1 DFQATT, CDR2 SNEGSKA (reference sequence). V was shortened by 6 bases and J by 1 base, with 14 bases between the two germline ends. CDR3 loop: CSASQGGGTDTQYF. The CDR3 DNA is TGCAGTGCCTCACAGGGTGGGGGCACAGATACGCAGTATTTT.

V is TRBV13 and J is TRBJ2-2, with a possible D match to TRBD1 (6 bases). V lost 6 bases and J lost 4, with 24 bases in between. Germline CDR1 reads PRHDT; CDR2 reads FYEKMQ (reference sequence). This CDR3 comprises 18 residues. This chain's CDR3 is CASSHYPGTVRGTGELFF. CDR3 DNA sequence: TGTGCCAGCAGTCACTATCCCGGGACCGTCAGGGGCACCGGGGAGCTGTTTTTT.

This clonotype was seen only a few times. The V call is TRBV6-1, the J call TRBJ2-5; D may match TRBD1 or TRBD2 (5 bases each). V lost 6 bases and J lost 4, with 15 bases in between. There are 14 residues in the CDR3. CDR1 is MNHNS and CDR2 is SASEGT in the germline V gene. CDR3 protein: CASSSPWDGETQYF. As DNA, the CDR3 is TGTGCCAGCAGCTCCCCTTGGGACGGAGAGACCCAGTACTTC.

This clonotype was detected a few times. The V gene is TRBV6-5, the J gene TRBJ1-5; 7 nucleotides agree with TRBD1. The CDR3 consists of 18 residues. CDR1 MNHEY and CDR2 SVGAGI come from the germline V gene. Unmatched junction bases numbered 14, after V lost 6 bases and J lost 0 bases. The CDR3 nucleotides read TGTGCCAGCAGCCGCTGGACAGGAGAAACCATTAGCAATCAGCCCCAGCATTTT. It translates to CASSRWTGETISNQPQHF.

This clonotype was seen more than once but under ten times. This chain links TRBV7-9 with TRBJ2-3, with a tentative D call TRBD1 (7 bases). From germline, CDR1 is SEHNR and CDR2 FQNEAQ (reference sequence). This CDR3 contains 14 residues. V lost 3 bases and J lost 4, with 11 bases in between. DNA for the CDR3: TGTGCCAGCAGCTTCGACAGGGAGGCAGATACGCAGTATTTT. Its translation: CASSFDREADTQYF.

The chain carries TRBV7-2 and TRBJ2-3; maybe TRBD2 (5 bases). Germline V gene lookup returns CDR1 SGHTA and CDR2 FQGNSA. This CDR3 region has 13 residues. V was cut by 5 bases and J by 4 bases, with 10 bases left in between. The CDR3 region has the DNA TGTGCCAGCAGCCAGCTAGCATCAGATACGCAGTATTTT. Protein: CASSQLASDTQYF.

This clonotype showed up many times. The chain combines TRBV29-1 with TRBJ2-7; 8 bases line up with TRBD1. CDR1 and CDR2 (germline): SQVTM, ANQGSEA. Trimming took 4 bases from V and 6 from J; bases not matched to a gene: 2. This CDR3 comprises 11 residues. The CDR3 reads CSVAGQGEQYF. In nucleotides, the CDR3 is TGCAGCGTTGCTGGACAGGGCGAGCAGTACTTC.

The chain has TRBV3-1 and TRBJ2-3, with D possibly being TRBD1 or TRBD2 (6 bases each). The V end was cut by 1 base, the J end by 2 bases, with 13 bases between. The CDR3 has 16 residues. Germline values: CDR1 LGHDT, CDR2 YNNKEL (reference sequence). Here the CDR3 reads CASSQGPGAVTDTQYF. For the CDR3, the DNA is TGTGCCAGCAGCCAAGGGCCGGGGGCCGTCACAGATACGCAGTATTTT.

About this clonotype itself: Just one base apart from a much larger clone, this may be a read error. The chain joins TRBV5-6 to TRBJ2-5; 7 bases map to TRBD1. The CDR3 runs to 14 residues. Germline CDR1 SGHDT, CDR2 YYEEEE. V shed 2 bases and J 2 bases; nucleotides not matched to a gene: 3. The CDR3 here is CASSFGQEQETQYF. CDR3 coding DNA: TGTGCCAGCAGCTTCGGACAGGAACAAGAGACCCAGTACTTC.

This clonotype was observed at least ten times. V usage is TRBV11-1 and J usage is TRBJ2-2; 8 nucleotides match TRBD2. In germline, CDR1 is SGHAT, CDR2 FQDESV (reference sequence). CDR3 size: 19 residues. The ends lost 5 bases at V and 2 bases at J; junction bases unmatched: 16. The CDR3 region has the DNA TGTGCCAGCAGCACCTCCCGCGTGGCTAGCGGGTCCAACACCGGGGAGCTGTTTTTT. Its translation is CASSTSRVASGSNTGELFF.

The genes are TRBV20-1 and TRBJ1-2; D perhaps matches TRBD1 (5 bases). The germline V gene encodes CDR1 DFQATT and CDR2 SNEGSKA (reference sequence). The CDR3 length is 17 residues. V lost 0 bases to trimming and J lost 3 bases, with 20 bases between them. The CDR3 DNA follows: TGCAGTGCTAGAGAGGCCCGCGGGGGGGATCCCTACTATGGCTACACCTTC. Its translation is CSAREARGGDPYYGYTF.

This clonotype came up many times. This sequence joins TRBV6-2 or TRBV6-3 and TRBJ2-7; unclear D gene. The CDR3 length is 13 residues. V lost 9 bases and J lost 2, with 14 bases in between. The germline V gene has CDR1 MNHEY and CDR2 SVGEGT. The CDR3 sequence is CASSPVGTYEQYF. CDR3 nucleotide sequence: TGTGCCAGTTCCCCCGTTGGAACCTACGAGCAGTACTTC.

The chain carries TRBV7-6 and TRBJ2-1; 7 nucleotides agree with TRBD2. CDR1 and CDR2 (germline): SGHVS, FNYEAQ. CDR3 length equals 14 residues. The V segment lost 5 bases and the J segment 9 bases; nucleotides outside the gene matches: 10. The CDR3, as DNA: TGTGCCAGCAGCATGGGACTACCGGAGGGTGAGCAGTTCTTC. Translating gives CASSMGLPEGEQFF.

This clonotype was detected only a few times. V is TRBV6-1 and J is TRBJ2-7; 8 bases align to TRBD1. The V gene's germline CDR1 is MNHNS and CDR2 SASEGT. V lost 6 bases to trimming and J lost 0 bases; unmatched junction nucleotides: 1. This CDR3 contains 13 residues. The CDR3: CASRTGASYEQYV. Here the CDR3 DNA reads TGTGCCAGCAGGACAGGGGCCTCCTACGAGCAGTACGTC.

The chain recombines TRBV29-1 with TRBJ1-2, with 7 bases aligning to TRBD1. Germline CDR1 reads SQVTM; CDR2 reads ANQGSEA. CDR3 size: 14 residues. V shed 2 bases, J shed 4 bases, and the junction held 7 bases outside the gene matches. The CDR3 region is CSVERQGHGYGYTF. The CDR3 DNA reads TGCAGCGTTGAACGACAGGGACACGGCTATGGCTACACCTTC.

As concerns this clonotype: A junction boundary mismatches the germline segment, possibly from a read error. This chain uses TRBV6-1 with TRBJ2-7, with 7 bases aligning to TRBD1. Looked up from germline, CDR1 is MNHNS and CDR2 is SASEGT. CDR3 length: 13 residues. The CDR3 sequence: CASREGTAYEQYF. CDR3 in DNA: TGTGCCAGCAGAGAAGGGACAGCCTACGAGCAGTACTTC.

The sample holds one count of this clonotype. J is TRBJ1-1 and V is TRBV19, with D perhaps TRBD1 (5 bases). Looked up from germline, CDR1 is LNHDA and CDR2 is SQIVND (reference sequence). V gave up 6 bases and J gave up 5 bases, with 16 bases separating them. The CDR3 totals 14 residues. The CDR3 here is CASRIRDMDTEAFF. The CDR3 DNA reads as TGTGCCAGTAGGATCAGGGATATGGATACTGAAGCTTTCTTT.

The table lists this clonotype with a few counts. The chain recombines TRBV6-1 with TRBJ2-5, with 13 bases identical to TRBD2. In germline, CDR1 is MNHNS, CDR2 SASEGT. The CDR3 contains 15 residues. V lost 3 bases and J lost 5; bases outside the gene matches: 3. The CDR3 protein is CASSETSGGLETQYF. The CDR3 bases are TGTGCCAGCAGTGAGACTAGCGGGGGGCTGGAGACCCAGTACTTC.

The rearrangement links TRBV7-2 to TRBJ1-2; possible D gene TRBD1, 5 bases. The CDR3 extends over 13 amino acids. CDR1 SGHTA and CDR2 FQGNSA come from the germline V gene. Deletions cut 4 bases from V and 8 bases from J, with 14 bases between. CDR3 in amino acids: CASSYPGPDGYTF. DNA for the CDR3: TGTGCCAGCAGCTATCCGGGGCCCGACGGCTACACCTTC.

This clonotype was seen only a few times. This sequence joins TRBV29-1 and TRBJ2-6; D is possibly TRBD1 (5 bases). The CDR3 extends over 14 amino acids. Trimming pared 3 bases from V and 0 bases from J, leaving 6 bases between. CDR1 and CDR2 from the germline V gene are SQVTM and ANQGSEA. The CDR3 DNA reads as TGCAGCGTTGATCAGGGCTCTGGGGCCAACGTCCTGACTTTC. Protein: CSVDQGSGANVLTF. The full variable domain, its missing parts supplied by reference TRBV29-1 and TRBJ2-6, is SAVISQKPSRDICQRGTSLTIQCQVDSQVTMMFWYRQQPGQSLTLIATANQGSEATYESGFVIDKFPISRPNLTFSTLTVSNMSPEDSSIYLCSVDQGSGANVLTFGAGSRLTVL.

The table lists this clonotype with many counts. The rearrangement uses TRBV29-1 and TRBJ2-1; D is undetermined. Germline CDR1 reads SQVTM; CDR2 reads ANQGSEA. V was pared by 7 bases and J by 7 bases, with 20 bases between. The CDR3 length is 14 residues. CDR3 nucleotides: TGCAGCGCTGGCGCGTTACTCACGCAGAATGAGCAGTTCTTC. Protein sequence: CSAGALLTQNEQFF.

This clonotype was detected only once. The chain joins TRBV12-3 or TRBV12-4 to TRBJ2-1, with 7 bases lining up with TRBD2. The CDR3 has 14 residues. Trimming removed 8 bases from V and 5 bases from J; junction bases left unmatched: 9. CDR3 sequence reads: CASSSVGGNNEQFF. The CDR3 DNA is TGTGCCAGCTCCTCGGTCGGGGGGAACAATGAGCAGTTCTTC.

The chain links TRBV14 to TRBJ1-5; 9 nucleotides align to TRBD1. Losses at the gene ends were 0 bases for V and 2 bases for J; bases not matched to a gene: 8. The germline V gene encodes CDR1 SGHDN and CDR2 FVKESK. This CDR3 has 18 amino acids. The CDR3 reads CASSQDGPDRGGNQPQHF. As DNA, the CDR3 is TGTGCCAGCAGCCAAGATGGTCCGGACAGGGGTGGCAATCAGCCCCAGCATTTT.

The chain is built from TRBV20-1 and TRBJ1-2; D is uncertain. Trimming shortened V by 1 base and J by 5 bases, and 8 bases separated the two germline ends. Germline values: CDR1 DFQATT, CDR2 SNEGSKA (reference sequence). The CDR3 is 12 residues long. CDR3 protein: CSARGLAYGYTF. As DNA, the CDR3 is TGCAGTGCTAGAGGGCTTGCGTATGGCTACACCTTC.

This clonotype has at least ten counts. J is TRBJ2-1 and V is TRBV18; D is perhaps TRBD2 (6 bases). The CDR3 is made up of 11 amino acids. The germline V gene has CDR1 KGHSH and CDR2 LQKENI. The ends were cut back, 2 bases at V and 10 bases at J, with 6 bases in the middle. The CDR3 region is CASSPGREQFF. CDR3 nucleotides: TGTGCCAGCTCACCAGGGAGGGAGCAGTTCTTC.

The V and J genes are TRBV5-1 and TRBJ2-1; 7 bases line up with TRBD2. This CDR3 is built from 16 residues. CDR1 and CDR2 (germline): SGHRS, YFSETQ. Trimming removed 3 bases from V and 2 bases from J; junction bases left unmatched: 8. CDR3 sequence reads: CASSSLLANPYNEQFF. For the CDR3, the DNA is TGCGCCAGCAGCTCTTTACTAGCGAATCCCTACAATGAGCAGTTCTTC.

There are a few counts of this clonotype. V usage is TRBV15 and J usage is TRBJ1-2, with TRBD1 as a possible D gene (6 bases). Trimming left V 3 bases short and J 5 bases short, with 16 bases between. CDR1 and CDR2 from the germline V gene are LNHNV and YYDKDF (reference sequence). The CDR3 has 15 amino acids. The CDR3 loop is CATSRDTGTPYGYTF. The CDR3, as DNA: TGTGCCACCAGCAGGGACACCGGGACACCATATGGCTACACCTTC.

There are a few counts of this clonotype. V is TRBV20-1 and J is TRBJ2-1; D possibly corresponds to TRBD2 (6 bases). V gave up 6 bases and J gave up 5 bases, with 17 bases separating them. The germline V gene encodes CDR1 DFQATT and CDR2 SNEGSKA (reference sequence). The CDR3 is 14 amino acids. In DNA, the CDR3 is TGCAGTGCCGAAAATGCGGGGATCCACAATGAGCAGTTCTTC. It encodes CSAENAGIHNEQFF.